A single sample is the source of the 32 T cell receptor beta chains below, sequenced in a study of T cell responses to AZD1222 COVID-19 vaccine. Here immunoSEQ multiplex PCR was the method, and the copy in TCRdb shows in-frame clones only, minus some. The repertoire holds around 91,000 clones, approximately 91% seen once, with 15% to 20% in the top ten. The sample was peripheral blood, taken on day 0 of AZD1222 vaccination. The receptor set was obtained from an adult in good health.

This clone turned up a few times. The V call is TRBV19, the J call TRBJ2-1, with a weak D call TRBD2 (5 bases). The CDR3 covers 15 residues. Germline CDR1 LNHDA, CDR2 SQIVND (reference sequence). Between the trimmed V and J ends, which lost 7 bases and 9 bases, there was a span of 22 bases. CDR3 coding DNA: TGTGCCAGTATCAGGACTGCCGGGGTTACGAGTGAGCAGTTCTTC. Amino acids: CASIRTAGVTSEQFF.

The chain is built from TRBV5-4 and TRBJ1-1, with 8 bases identical to TRBD1. This CDR3 spans 16 amino acids. CDR1 is SGHNT and CDR2 is YYREEE in the germline V gene (reference sequence). V lost 7 bases to trimming and J lost 6 bases; unmatched junction nucleotides: 17. This CDR3 is CASARDRMPGEPEAFF. In DNA, the CDR3 is TGTGCCAGCGCCCGGGACAGGATGCCAGGCGAGCCTGAAGCTTTCTTT.

The J gene is TRBJ2-1, the V gene TRBV10-3; D remains ambiguous. Germline lookup yields CDR1 ENHRY and CDR2 SYGVKD. This CDR3 comprises 15 residues. V was trimmed by 0 bases and J by 0 bases, leaving 6 bases between them. The CDR3 bases are TGTGCCATCAGTGAGTCGGGTAGCTCCTACAATGAGCAGTTCTTC. Residues: CAISESGSSYNEQFF.

The rearrangement uses TRBV5-5 and TRBJ2-2, with 8 bases lining up with TRBD1. The length of the CDR3 is 15 residues. The ends lost 4 bases at V and 5 bases at J; junction bases unmatched: 7. Looked up from germline, CDR1 is SGHKS and CDR2 is YYEKEE (reference sequence). Written as DNA, the CDR3 is TGTGCCAGCAGCATTGGACAGGGATTAACCGGGGAGCTGTTTTTT. This codes for CASSIGQGLTGELFF.

The chain has TRBV21-1 and TRBJ2-7; the table calls TRBD1, which could not be checked here. TRBV21-1 is reported as a pseudogene. The CDR3 runs 15 residues. DNA for the CDR3: TGTGCCAGCAGCCAATATACAGGACAGGGGTACGAGCAGTACTTC. As protein: CASSQYTGQGYEQYF.

This chain joins TRBV12-3 or TRBV12-4 and TRBJ2-7, with 7 nucleotides matching TRBD1. CDR3 size: 11 residues. V was clipped by 6 bases and J by 4 bases; unmatched bases: 0. The CDR3 DNA reads TGTGCCAGCAGCAGGGGGTACGAGCAGTACTTC. Protein product: CASSRGYEQYF.

J is TRBJ1-2 and V is TRBV5-6; D not resolved. V lost 0 bases, J lost 4 bases, and 10 bases lay in between. The germline gives CDR1 SGHDT, CDR2 YYEEEE. The CDR3 is made up of 14 amino acids. As DNA, the CDR3 is TGTGCCAGCAGCTTGGCCTTGCAGAGCTATGGCTACACCTTC. This codes for CASSLALQSYGYTF.

This clone is judged medium-sized (0.01 to 0.1%). The V and J genes are TRBV5-4 and TRBJ1-5; no clear D gene. V was cut by 6 bases and J by 3 bases, with 10 bases left in between. The CDR3 has 13 residues. Germline CDR1 reads SGHNT; CDR2 reads YYREEE (reference sequence). The CDR3 reads CASINRYNQPQHF. CDR3 sequence (DNA): TGTGCCAGCATCAACAGATACAATCAGCCCCAGCATTTT.

The chain links TRBV6-2 or TRBV6-3 to TRBJ2-7; unclear D gene. V dropped 5 bases and J dropped 2 bases, with 10 bases sitting between them. The CDR3 has 13 residues. The germline V gene has CDR1 MNHEY and CDR2 SVGEGT. The chain's CDR3 is CASSLTRTYEQYF. In DNA form, the CDR3 reads TGTGCCAGCAGTCTTACTCGGACCTACGAGCAGTACTTC.

This clone was observed once. The sample contains more than one DNA sequence encoding this CDR3. The rearrangement joins TRBV12-3 or TRBV12-4 to TRBJ1-3; D not resolved. V shed 3 bases and J shed 0 bases, with 3 bases lying between them. This CDR3 spans 13 amino acids. The DNA for the CDR3 is TGTGCCAGCAGTTTCGGCTCTGGAAACACCATATATTTT. Protein product: CASSFGSGNTIYF.

The DNA of the CDR3 is TGTGCCAGCAGCCCGCGGGGCGTTGCCTACAATGAGCAGTTCTTC. This gives the protein CASSPRGVAYNEQFF. This chain uses TRBV14 with TRBJ2-1; tentative D call: TRBD2 (6 bases). Germline V CDR1 and CDR2: SGHDN, FVKESK. This CDR3 contains 15 residues. V was trimmed by 4 bases and J by 2 bases, leaving 12 bases between them.

This clone has only a few counts. The CDR3 nucleotides are TGTGCCAGCAGTTCCGCAACTAATGAAAAACTGTTTTTT. Translating it yields CASSSATNEKLFF. The rearrangement joins TRBV28 to TRBJ1-4; D unresolved. V dropped 4 bases and J dropped 0 bases, with 3 bases sitting between them. Germline-derived CDR1 and CDR2 are MDHEN and SYDVKM. The CDR3 covers 13 residues. Looking up the rest from reference TRBV28 and TRBJ1-4 gives the full variable domain: DVKVTQSSRYLVKRTGEKVFLECVQDMDHENMFWYRQDPGLGLRLIYFSYDVKMKEKGDIPEGYSVSREKKERFSLILESASTNQTSMYLCASSSATNEKLFFGSGTQLSVL.

This clone was detected only once. The CDR3: CASSIFDIYNQPQHF. CDR3 nucleotide sequence: TGTGCCAGTAGTATTTTTGACATTTACAATCAGCCCCAGCATTTT. The chain joins TRBV19 to TRBJ1-5, with unresolved D. Trimming took off 3 bases at V and 3 bases at J, with 12 bases between the two ends. Germline CDR1 and CDR2: LNHDA and SQIVND (reference sequence). This CDR3 contains 15 residues.

The rearrangement uses TRBV9 and TRBJ1-6; 7 nucleotides match TRBD1. V shed 3 bases, J shed 9 bases, and the junction held 9 bases outside the gene matches. Germline V gene sequence: CDR1 SGDLS, CDR2 YYNGEE. This CDR3 is 15 amino acids long. CDR3 DNA: TGTGCCAGCAGCGGAACCGGGACAGAGGTTTCACCCCTCCACTTT. Translation gives CASSGTGTEVSPLHF.

The V gene is TRBV19, the J gene TRBJ2-2; possibly TRBD1 for D (6 bases). The CDR3 covers 15 residues. Germline V CDR1 and CDR2: LNHDA, SQIVND (reference sequence). V lost 1 base to trimming and J lost 7 bases, with 13 bases between them. This chain's CDR3 is CASSIAPQGIGELFF. The CDR3 nucleotides are TGTGCCAGTAGTATAGCCCCGCAGGGGATCGGGGAGCTGTTTTTT.

The rearrangement links TRBV6-5 to TRBJ2-7; 8 bases map to TRBD1. The CDR3 loop spans 13 amino acids. Germline lookup yields CDR1 MNHEY and CDR2 SVGAGI. V dropped 6 bases and J dropped 3; count of bases not matched to a gene: 4. CDR3: CASRIGQGYEQYF. The CDR3 region has the DNA TGTGCCAGCAGGATAGGACAGGGCTACGAGCAGTACTTC.

V gene TRBV28 combines with J gene TRBJ2-1; 9 positions match TRBD2. Per germline, CDR1 MDHEN and CDR2 SYDVKM. The CDR3 runs to 15 residues. V shed 6 bases, J shed 7 bases, and the junction held 10 bases outside the gene matches. Written as DNA, the CDR3 is TGTGCCAGCAGCTCTCCGGGACTAGCAGATAATGAGCAGTTCTTC. As protein: CASSSPGLADNEQFF.

A remark on this clone: The junction shows a germline mismatch at one end, possibly a read error. CDR3 sequence reads: CASSESGDREHF. In DNA form, the CDR3 reads TGCGCCAGCAGTGAGTCAGGAGACAGGGAGCACTTC. V and J are TRBV10-1 and TRBJ2-4; TRBD1 matches at 7 bases. The CDR3 is made up of 12 amino acids. Germline CDR1 is WNHNN and CDR2 is SYGVQD (reference sequence).

This clone was seen once. The rearrangement links TRBV28 to TRBJ2-3; TRBD1 might be the D (6 bases). CDR1 is MDHEN, CDR2 SYDVKM, per germline. V lost 6 bases to trimming and J lost 0 bases, with 16 bases between them. This CDR3 comprises 16 residues. DNA of the CDR3: TGTGCCAGCAGCCGACAGGCCAGTGCTAGCACAGATACGCAGTATTTT. Translation: CASSRQASASTDTQYF.

The rearrangement uses TRBV18 and TRBJ2-7; D is uncertain. The CDR3 is made up of 14 amino acids. Germline-derived CDR1 and CDR2 are KGHSH and LQKENI. Trimming stripped 3 bases from V and 1 base from J, with 10 bases between. CDR3 coding DNA: TGTGCCAGCTCACCGGACGGTTTATCCTACGAGCAGTACTTC. Translating gives CASSPDGLSYEQYF.

The V call is TRBV5-1, the J call TRBJ1-2; no firm D call. V was trimmed by 0 bases and J by 8 bases, leaving 14 bases between them. The CDR3 runs 14 residues. Germline CDR1 is SGHRS and CDR2 is YFSETQ. The CDR3: CASSLERGIGGYTF. The CDR3 DNA sequence: TGCGCCAGCAGCTTGGAGAGAGGAATCGGGGGCTACACCTTC.

The chain carries TRBV12-5 and TRBJ1-6, with 7 bases aligning to TRBD1. The length of the CDR3 is 15 residues. The germline gives CDR1 LGHNT, CDR2 FRNRAP. V was clipped by 1 base and J by 6 bases; unmatched bases: 3. In DNA, the CDR3 is TGTGCTAGTGGTTTGGGGACAGGATTTAATTCACCCCTCCACTTT. Its translation: CASGLGTGFNSPLHF.

The chain recombines TRBV7-9 with TRBJ1-2; D gene ambiguous. The germline V and J ends were trimmed by 5 bases and 6 bases, with 19 bases remaining between them. This CDR3 contains 15 residues. Germline CDR1 reads SEHNR; CDR2 reads FQNEAQ (reference sequence). The CDR3 bases are TGTGCCAGCAGCGGCAGCGGGCCCAAGAGGGATGGCTACACCTTC. Amino acids: CASSGSGPKRDGYTF.

This chain links TRBV18 with TRBJ2-5, with 7 nucleotides matching TRBD2. Germline-derived CDR1 and CDR2 are KGHSH and LQKENI. CDR3 length: 14 amino acids. J gave up 0 bases and V 4 bases, and 2 bases lay outside the gene matches. The CDR3: CASSQAGYQETQYF. The CDR3 DNA follows: TGTGCCAGCTCACAAGCGGGATACCAAGAGACCCAGTACTTC.

This clone was observed a handful of times. V usage is TRBV2 and J usage is TRBJ1-5; TRBD1 matches 7 bases. The J segment lost 5 bases and the V segment lost 10 bases, leaving 8 bases of the junction unmatched. CDR1 SNHLY and CDR2 FYNNEI come from the germline V gene. This CDR3 is built from 13 residues. Here the CDR3 DNA reads TGTGCCATTCGACAGGGAACCGATCAGCCCCAGCATTTT. Residues: CAIRQGTDQPQHF.

The chain employs TRBV18 and TRBJ1-1; no clear D. Trimming left V 6 bases short and J 1 base short, with 12 bases between. The CDR3 totals 14 residues. Germline CDR1 reads KGHSH; CDR2 reads LQKENI. This CDR3 reads CASSEQSANTEAFF. CDR3 coding DNA: TGTGCCAGCTCCGAACAGTCGGCGAACACTGAAGCTTTCTTT.

The chain employs TRBV19 and TRBJ1-2, with 8 bases matching TRBD1. The V and J ends lost 4 bases and 4 bases, in that order; junction bases with no gene match: 5. CDR1 is LNHDA, CDR2 SQIVND, per germline (reference sequence). The CDR3 runs 14 residues. CDR3 amino acids: CASSTLTGAYGYTF. Here the CDR3 DNA reads TGTGCCAGTAGTACCTTGACAGGGGCCTATGGCTACACCTTC.

The chain employs TRBV5-5 and TRBJ2-7; unclear D gene. There are 14 residues in the CDR3. The V gene's germline CDR1 is SGHKS and CDR2 YYEKEE (reference sequence). Trimming took 4 bases from V and 2 from J, leaving 13 bases between them. In DNA, the CDR3 is TGTGCCAGCAGCCGAAAGGACGGAACCTACGAGCAGTACTTC. Amino acid sequence: CASSRKDGTYEQYF.

The genes are TRBV5-1 and TRBJ1-2, with TRBD1 as a possible D gene (6 bases). The germline gives CDR1 SGHRS, CDR2 YFSETQ. The V end lost 9 bases, the J end lost 8 bases, and 17 bases lay between the germline ends. The CDR3 has 12 residues. The DNA for the CDR3 is TGCGCCACCAGTACAGGGAACGAGGGCTACACCTTC. This translates into CATSTGNEGYTF.

The rearrangement joins TRBV19 to TRBJ1-6; the D is unclear. The CDR3 sequence is 13 residues long. Trimming took off 8 bases at V and 5 bases at J, with 10 bases between the two ends. Germline values: CDR1 LNHDA, CDR2 SQIVND (reference sequence). The CDR3 protein is CASGDPNNSPLHF. CDR3 in DNA: TGTGCCAGTGGGGATCCAAATAATTCACCCCTCCACTTT.

This sequence joins TRBV10-3 and TRBJ1-1; D perhaps matches TRBD1 (6 bases). V lost 1 base and J 1 base, leaving 10 bases between the germline ends. The V gene's germline CDR1 is ENHRY and CDR2 SYGVKD. The CDR3 spans 15 residues. CDR3 region: CAISEFGQQNTEAFF. The CDR3 nucleotides are TGTGCCATCAGTGAGTTTGGACAGCAGAACACTGAAGCTTTCTTT.

This chain links TRBV6-1 with TRBJ2-3; 12 nucleotides align to TRBD2. Germline V gene data show CDR1 as MNHNS and CDR2 as SASEGT. J was trimmed by 1 base and V by 4 bases; bases with no gene match: 3. This CDR3 region has 16 residues. CDR3 coding DNA: TGTGCCAGCAGTGTGGCTAGCGGGGGGGGCACAGATACGCAGTATTTT. As protein: CASSVASGGGTDTQYF.